A single T cell receptor beta chain is shown here with its context. The antigen remains unidentified. This entry is derived from a study of early T cells in non-severe SARS-CoV-2 infection. Study-level information: Unsorted whole-blood RNA was sequenced in bulk, leaving chains unpaired. Points from the study as a whole: Clonotype matching in VDJdb favored anti-spike CD8 responses and did not capture private and CD4 specificities.

Each cDNA molecule carried a unique molecular identifier. MiXCR, run by TCRdb on the 5' RACE reads, gives a single entry per CDR3 protein. The sample has tens of thousands of distinct CDR3 sequences, 10% to 15% seen once; the top ten hold 5% to 7.5%. With 0 bases removed from V and 4 bases from J, the gap between germline ends came to 8 bases. The length of the CDR3 is 14 residues. In germline, CDR1 is SGHKS, CDR2 YYEKEE (reference sequence). Source material: whole blood. J is TRBJ1-5 and V is TRBV5-5, with D uncertain. This clonotype was sampled from an adult who was a healthcare worker with PCR-confirmed SARS-CoV-2 infection or an uninfected control (not recorded which). The CDR3 bases are TGTGCCAGCAGCTTGGGGCAGCTTAATCAGCCCCAGCATTTT. Its protein is CASSLGQLNQPQHF.